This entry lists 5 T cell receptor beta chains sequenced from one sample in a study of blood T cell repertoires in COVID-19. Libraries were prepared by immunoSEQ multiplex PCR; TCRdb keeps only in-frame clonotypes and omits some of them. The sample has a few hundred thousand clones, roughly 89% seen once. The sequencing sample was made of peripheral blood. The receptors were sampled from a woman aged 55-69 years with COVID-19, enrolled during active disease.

For the CDR3, the DNA is TGTGCCTGGAATTCACAGGGCTCTGGAAACACCATATATTTT. This translates into CAWNSQGSGNTIYF. The J gene is TRBJ1-3, the V gene TRBV30; a weak D match, TRBD1 (6 bases). V was shortened by 4 bases and J by 0 bases, with 10 bases between the two germline ends. The V gene's germline CDR1 is GTSNPN and CDR2 SVGIG (reference sequence). The CDR3 loop spans 14 amino acids.

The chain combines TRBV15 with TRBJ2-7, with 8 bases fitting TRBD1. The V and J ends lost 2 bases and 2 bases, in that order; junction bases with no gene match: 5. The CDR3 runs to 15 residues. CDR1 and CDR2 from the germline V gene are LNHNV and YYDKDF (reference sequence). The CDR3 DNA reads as TGTGCCACCAGCAGATCCGGGACAGGCCCCTACGAGCAGTACTTC. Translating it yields CATSRSGTGPYEQYF.

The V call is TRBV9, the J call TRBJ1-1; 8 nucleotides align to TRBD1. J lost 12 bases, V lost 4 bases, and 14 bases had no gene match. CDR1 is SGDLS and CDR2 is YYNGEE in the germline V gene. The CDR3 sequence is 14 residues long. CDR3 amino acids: CASSPHPQGAETFF. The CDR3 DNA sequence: TGTGCCAGCAGCCCCCACCCCCAGGGGGCAGAGACTTTCTTT.

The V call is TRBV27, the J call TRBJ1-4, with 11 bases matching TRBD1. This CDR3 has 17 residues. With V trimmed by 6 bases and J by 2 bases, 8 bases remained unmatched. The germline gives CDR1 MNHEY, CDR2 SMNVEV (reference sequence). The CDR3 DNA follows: TGTGCCAGCAGCAGGACAGGGGGCCTTCTGACTAATGAAAAACTGTTTTTT. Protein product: CASSRTGGLLTNEKLFF.

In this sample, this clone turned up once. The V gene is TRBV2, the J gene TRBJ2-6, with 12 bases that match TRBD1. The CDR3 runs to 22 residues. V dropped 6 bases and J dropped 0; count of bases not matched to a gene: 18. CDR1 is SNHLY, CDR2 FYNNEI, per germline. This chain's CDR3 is CASRGPGTGGLTLNSGANVLTF. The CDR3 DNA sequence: TGTGCCAGCAGGGGTCCCGGGACAGGGGGCCTCACTCTGAACTCTGGGGCCAACGTCCTGACTTTC.